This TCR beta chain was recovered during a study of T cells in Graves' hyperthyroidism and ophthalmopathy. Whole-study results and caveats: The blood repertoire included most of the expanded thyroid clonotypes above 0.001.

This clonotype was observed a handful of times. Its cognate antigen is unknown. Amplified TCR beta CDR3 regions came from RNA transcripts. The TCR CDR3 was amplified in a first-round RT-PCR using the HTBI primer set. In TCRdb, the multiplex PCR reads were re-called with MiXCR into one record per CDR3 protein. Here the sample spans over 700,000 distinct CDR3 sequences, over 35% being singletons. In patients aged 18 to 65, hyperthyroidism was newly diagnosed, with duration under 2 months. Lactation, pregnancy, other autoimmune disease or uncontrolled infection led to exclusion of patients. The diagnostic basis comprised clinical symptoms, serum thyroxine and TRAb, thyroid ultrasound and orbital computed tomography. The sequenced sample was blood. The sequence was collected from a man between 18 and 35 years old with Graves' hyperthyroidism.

The CDR3 bases are TGTGCCAGCAGCCACCTAGCGGGGAACCAAGAGACCCAGTACTTC. Amino acids: CASSHLAGNQETQYF. This chain uses TRBV7-2 with TRBJ2-5; TRBD2 agrees at 9 bases. The CDR3 loop spans 15 amino acids. After removal of 5 bases from V and 0 bases from J, the junction contained 4 bases not matched to a gene. Germline CDR1 is SGHTA and CDR2 is FQGNSA. The full variable domain, its missing parts supplied by reference TRBV7-2 and TRBJ2-5, is GAGVSQSPSNKVTEKGKDVELRCDPISGHTALYWYRQSLGQGLEFLIYFQGNSAPDKSGLPSDRFSAERTGGSVSTLTIQRTQQEDSAVYLCASSHLAGNQETQYFGPGTRLLVL.